This TCR beta chain was documented in a study of Ad26.COV2.S vaccination and SARS-CoV-2 variants. In the study overall: The authors gave Ad26.COV2.S intramuscularly, either once or twice 56 days apart.

Specified treatment: about 20 received Ad26.COV2.S at low or high dose, single or two shots; roughly 5 received placebo; per-sample allocation not given. Sampling took place 63 days after the first vaccine or placebo injection. Donor was an adult aged 18-55 years in Boston. Vaccination employed an Ad26 vector expressing the Wuhan-strain SARS-CoV-2 spike. Assay used: immunoSEQ multiplex PCR; TCRdb lists only in-frame clones, some missing. Found here are some 640,000 clones, more than 70% of them singletons; the top ten hold over 1.3%. V gave up 2 bases and J gave up 0 bases, with 9 bases separating them. CDR1 is WNHNN and CDR2 is SYGVQD in the germline V gene (reference sequence). The CDR3 runs to 15 residues.

V gene TRBV10-1 combines with J gene TRBJ2-3, with no clear D. This clonotype was sampled from a person between 18 and 60 years old who received the Ad26.COV2.S COVID-19 vaccine or a placebo. Material: peripheral blood, obtained in a trial of Ad26.COV2.S vaccine versus placebo. The CDR3 DNA is TGCGCCAGCAGTGAGCCAGTGGGGAGCACAGATACGCAGTATTTT. This translates into CASSEPVGSTDTQYF.